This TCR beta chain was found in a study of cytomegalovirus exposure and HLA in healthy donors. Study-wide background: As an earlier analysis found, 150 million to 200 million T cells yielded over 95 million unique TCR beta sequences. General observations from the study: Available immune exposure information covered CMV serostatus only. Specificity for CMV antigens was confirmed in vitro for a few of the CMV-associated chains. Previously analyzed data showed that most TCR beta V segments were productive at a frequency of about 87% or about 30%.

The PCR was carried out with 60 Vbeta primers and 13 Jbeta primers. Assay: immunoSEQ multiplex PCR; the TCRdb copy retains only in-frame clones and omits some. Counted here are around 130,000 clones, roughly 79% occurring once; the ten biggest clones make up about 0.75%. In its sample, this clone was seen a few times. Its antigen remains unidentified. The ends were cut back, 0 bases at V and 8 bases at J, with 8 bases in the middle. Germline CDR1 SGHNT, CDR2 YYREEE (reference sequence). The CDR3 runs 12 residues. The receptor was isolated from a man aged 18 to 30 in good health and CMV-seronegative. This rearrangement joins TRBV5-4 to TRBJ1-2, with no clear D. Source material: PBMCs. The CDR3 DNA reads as TGTGCCAGCAGCTTGGCTTGGGCGGGCTACACCTTC. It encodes CASSLAWAGYTF.